Listed below are T cell receptor beta chains from one sample, sequenced in a study of cytomegalovirus exposure and HLA in healthy donors. Profiling relied on immunoSEQ multiplex PCR, and the TCRdb table lists in-frame clones only, not all of them. The sample records about 130,000 clones, roughly 70% being singletons. The sequenced sample consisted of PBMCs. The receptors were sampled from a woman aged 40 to 50 in good health and CMV-seropositive. CDR3s include the opening cysteine and the closing phenylalanine or tryptophan. A D gene is named only where the DNA matches it firmly. Clone size is given for some rows only: seen once, a few or many times, or a class if the clone is expanded.

j_gene | abundance | v_gene | d_gene | CDR3aa | CDR3nt
TRBJ2-2 | NA | TRBV2 | TRBD1 | CASSDQGDTGELFF | TGTGCCAGCAGTGACCAGGGGGACACCGGGGAGCTGTTTTTT
TRBJ1-2 | NA | TRBV18 | NA | CASSSGRIQGSGYTF | TGTGCCAGCTCCTCCGGAAGGATCCAGGGGTCTGGCTACACCTTC
TRBJ1-2 | NA | TRBV7-8 | TRBD1 | CASSLSRTGGDYGYTF | TGTGCCAGCAGCTTATCTAGGACAGGGGGGGACTATGGCTACACCTTC
TRBJ2-7 | NA | TRBV19 | TRBD1 | CASSWTGETSYEQYF | TGTGCCAGTAGCTGGACAGGCGAGACCTCCTACGAGCAGTACTTC
TRBJ1-3 | few | TRBV7-2 | TRBD1 | CASSSGTNRGLRGNTIYF | TGTGCCAGCAGCTCCGGAACCAACAGGGGCCTGCGGGGAAACACCATATATTTT
TRBJ2-2 | NA | TRBV5-6 | NA | CARRTGELFF | TGTGCCAGACGGACCGGGGAGCTGTTTTTT
TRBJ1-5 | NA | TRBV19 | NA | CASSPGTQGRGLGNQPQHF | TGTGCCAGTAGTCCAGGGACACAAGGCCGGGGTTTGGGCAATCAGCCCCAGCATTTT
TRBJ2-7 | NA | TRBV19 | NA | CASSPGLPYEQYF | TGTGCCAGTAGTCCGGGACTGCCTTACGAGCAGTACTTC
TRBJ1-5 | once | TRBV7-8 | NA | CASSLFTSLNQPQHF | TGTGCCAGCAGCCTCTTCACCAGTCTCAATCAGCCCCAGCATTTT
TRBJ1-1 | NA | TRBV14 | NA | CASSRGELMNTEAFF | TGTGCCAGCAGCCGGGGGGAGCTAATGAACACTGAAGCTTTCTTT
TRBJ2-7 | NA | TRBV20-1 | NA | CSAESSYEQYF | TGCAGTGCAGAGAGCTCCTACGAGCAGTACTTC
TRBJ1-2 | NA | TRBV18 | NA | CASSPLRVSYGYTF | TGTGCCAGCTCACCACTGAGGGTGTCCTATGGCTACACCTTC
TRBJ2-1 | once | TRBV30 | TRBD2 | CAWSVLRWSSGRAGSNEQFF | TGTGCCTGGAGTGTATTGAGGTGGTCTAGCGGGAGGGCCGGGTCCAATGAGCAGTTCTTC
TRBJ2-3 | NA | TRBV30 | NA | CAWTRGGVADTQYF | TGTGCCTGGACTAGGGGTGGGGTCGCAGATACGCAGTATTTT
TRBJ2-6 | few | TRBV27 | NA | CASQGYSGANVLTF | TGTGCCAGTCAGGGGTACTCTGGGGCCAACGTCCTGACTTTC
TRBJ2-5 | NA | TRBV5-1 | TRBD1 | CASSSPGTGEETQYF | TGCGCCAGCAGCTCGCCCGGGACAGGGGAAGAGACCCAGTACTTC
TRBJ1-3 | NA | TRBV19 | NA | CASSGRRTLSGNTIYF | TGTGCCAGTAGTGGACGCAGGACTCTCTCTGGAAACACCATATATTTT
TRBJ2-5 | NA | TRBV5-1 | NA | CASSLVGGDETQYF | TGCGCCAGCAGCTTGGTAGGGGGTGATGAGACCCAGTACTTC
TRBJ1-1 | few | TRBV4-3 | TRBD1 | CASSQDLWGTGGTEAFF | TGCGCCAGCAGCCAAGATTTATGGGGGACAGGGGGCACTGAAGCTTTCTTT
TRBJ2-6 | NA | TRBV4-3 | NA | CASSQGGAGANVLTF | TGCGCCAGCAGCCAAGGCGGTGCTGGGGCCAACGTCCTGACTTTC
TRBJ1-2 | NA | TRBV19 | NA | CASTGYYGYTF | TGTGCCAGCACAGGGTACTACGGCTACACCTTC
TRBJ1-6 | NA | TRBV30 | TRBD1 | CAWSGGTGLSYNSPLHF | TGTGCCTGGAGTGGAGGGACAGGGCTGTCCTATAATTCACCCCTCCACTTT
TRBJ1-5 | NA | TRBV28 | NA | CASSSHSDNQPQHF | TGTGCCAGCAGTTCCCATTCAGACAATCAGCCCCAGCATTTT
TRBJ2-3 | NA | TRBV30 | NA | CAWSPSGYTDTQYF | TGTGCCTGGAGTCCGAGCGGATACACAGATACGCAGTATTTT
TRBJ2-7 | NA | TRBV28 | TRBD1 | CASSDAGDRAHEQYF | TGTGCCAGCAGTGACGCGGGGGACAGGGCCCACGAGCAGTACTTC
TRBJ1-2 | once | TRBV9 | NA | CASSQDTGTSGYTF | TGTGCCAGCAGCCAAGACACAGGGACCAGTGGCTACACCTTC
TRBJ1-2 | NA | TRBV5-5 | NA | CASSLGEAGGANYGYTF | TGTGCCAGCAGCTTGGGGGAAGCTGGGGGGGCTAACTATGGCTACACCTTC
TRBJ2-3 | NA | TRBV9 | NA | CASSVSPGSADTQYF | TGTGCCAGCAGCGTAAGCCCGGGTTCGGCAGATACGCAGTATTTT
TRBJ2-1 | few | TRBV29-1 | TRBD2 | CSVVGGSGVDEQFF | TGCAGCGTGGTTGGTGGCAGCGGGGTGGATGAGCAGTTCTTC
TRBJ2-3 | NA | TRBV6-4 | NA | CASSATDFTDTQYF | TGTGCCAGCAGTGCGACAGACTTCACAGATACGCAGTATTTT
TRBJ2-6 | NA | TRBV7-3 | TRBD1 | CASSLFGQGAAGANVLTF | TGTGCCAGCAGCTTATTTGGACAGGGGGCTGCTGGGGCCAACGTCCTGACTTTC
TRBJ2-1 | NA | TRBV4-3 | TRBD2 | CASSQGGLAGSDYNEQFF | TGCGCCAGCAGCCAAGGGGGACTAGCGGGATCTGACTACAATGAGCAGTTCTTC
TRBJ1-3 | few | TRBV4-3 | TRBD1 | CASSLTGGASTIYF | TGCGCCAGCAGCCTCACAGGGGGTGCTTCAACCATATATTTT
TRBJ2-7 | NA | TRBV6-1 | NA | CASTREASTSYEQYF | TGTGCCAGCACCAGGGAGGCCTCCACATCCTACGAGCAGTACTTC
TRBJ2-7 | NA | TRBV7-2 | NA | CASSLVAAPYEQYF | TGTGCCAGCAGCTTAGTGGCGGCCCCCTACGAGCAGTACTTC
TRBJ1-6 | NA | TRBV5-1 | TRBD1 | CASSPGTDNSPLHF | TGCGCCAGCAGCCCCGGGACAGATAATTCACCCCTCCACTTT
TRBJ2-3 | NA | TRBV7-2 | TRBD2 | CASSSRTSGSDTQYF | TGTGCCAGCAGCTCACGGACTAGCGGATCAGATACGCAGTATTTT
TRBJ2-1 | NA | TRBV11-3 | TRBD2 | CASSVHSGEYNEQFF | TGTGCCAGCAGCGTGCATAGCGGGGAATACAATGAGCAGTTCTTC
TRBJ1-2 | NA | TRBV29-1 | NA | CSVDRGTYGYTF | TGCAGCGTTGATCGGGGGACCTATGGCTACACCTTC
TRBJ2-5 | NA | TRBV7-8 | NA | CASSLVRQFQETQYF | TGTGCCAGCAGCTTAGTCCGACAGTTCCAAGAGACCCAGTACTTC
TRBJ2-3 | NA | TRBV4-3 | NA | CASSQRHGGDTQYF | TGCGCCAGCAGCCAGCGCCACGGAGGAGATACGCAGTATTTT
TRBJ2-7 | NA | TRBV11-1 | TRBD2 | CASSRTSGSLYEQYF | TGTGCCAGCAGCCGGACTAGCGGGAGCCTCTACGAGCAGTACTTC
TRBJ2-3 | NA | TRBV4-2 | TRBD2 | CASSQVGTSGTDTQYF | TGTGCCAGCAGCCAAGTGGGAACTAGCGGCACAGATACGCAGTATTTT
TRBJ1-1 | few | TRBV27 | NA | CASGHKPNTEAFF | TGTGCCAGCGGCCATAAACCGAACACTGAAGCTTTCTTT
TRBJ1-1 | NA | TRBV18 | NA | CASSEGGNTEAFF | TGTGCCAGCTCAGAAGGCGGGAACACTGAAGCTTTCTTT
TRBJ2-7 | NA | TRBV6-1 | TRBD1 | CASGEEYGTGGPYEQYF | TGTGCCAGCGGTGAAGAGTACGGGACAGGGGGCCCCTACGAGCAGTACTTC
TRBJ2-1 | NA | TRBV21-1 | NA | CASSIRDRGLPYNEQFF | TGTGCCAGCAGCATTCGGGACAGGGGGCTCCCCTACAATGAGCAGTTCTTC
TRBJ2-7 | NA | TRBV15 | NA | CATSRPPAYEQYF | TGTGCCACCAGCAGACCTCCGGCCTACGAGCAGTACTTC
TRBJ1-5 | NA | TRBV30 | NA | CAWSRGKSNQPQHF | TGTGCCTGGAGTCGCGGGAAGAGCAATCAGCCCCAGCATTTT
TRBJ1-5 | NA | TRBV28 | NA | CASSLSSTAHEKTYGGNQPQHF | TGTGCCAGCAGTTTATCCTCTACGGCGCACGAGAAGACTTACGGGGGCAATCAGCCCCAGCATTTT